These T cell receptor beta chains were read from a single sample in a study of OX40 agonist ivuxolimab in advanced cancers. Data came from immunoSEQ multiplex PCR; TCRdb stores just in-frame clones and leaves some out. This sample has about 61,000 clones, with under 85% found just once. The starting material was CD4+ or CD8+ T cells sorted from blood, obtained in a trial of the OX40 agonist ivuxolimab. The source is an adult with an advanced solid tumor such as melanoma, head and neck, liver or kidney cancer. Both conserved end residues are part of each CDR3. The D gene is left open where the match is weak. The size field is filled for only some rows; it gives once, few, many or a size class.

clone_size,j_call,d_call,v_call,cdr3_aa,cdr3_nt
.,TRBJ1-6,.,TRBV19,CASSPGSYNSPLHF,TGTGCCAGTAGTCCCGGCTCCTATAATTCACCCCTCCACTTT
.,TRBJ1-4,TRBD1,TRBV10-3,CAIRSETGGEKLFF,TGTGCCATCCGGTCCGAGACAGGGGGTGAAAAACTGTTTTTT
.,TRBJ1-2,TRBD1,TRBV5-1,CASSVNGIQGGNYGYTF,TGCGCCAGCAGCGTTAATGGTATACAGGGGGGGAACTATGGCTACACCTTC
.,TRBJ1-5,.,TRBV7-8,CASSLGNAGQPQHF,TGTGCCAGCAGCTTAGGCAACGCGGGTCAGCCCCAGCATTTT
.,TRBJ2-5,.,TRBV6-1,CASSEAGKGGTQYF,TGTGCCAGCAGTGAGGCAGGGAAGGGGGGGACCCAGTACTTC
.,TRBJ2-7,TRBD2,TRBV7-6,CASSSRTSSYEQYF,TGTGCCAGCAGCAGCCGGACTAGCAGCTACGAGCAGTACTTC
.,TRBJ2-2,.,TRBV15,CATSGRTINTGELFF,TGTGCCACCAGCGGGCGTACTATCAACACCGGGGAGCTGTTTTTT
.,TRBJ1-6,.,TRBV5-6,CASRSQGSPLHF,TGTGCCAGCAGGTCACAGGGTTCACCCCTCCACTTT
.,TRBJ1-4,.,TRBV2,CASSEATTSGRLFF,TGTGCCAGCAGTGAAGCGACAACGTCCGGGCGACTGTTTTTT
.,TRBJ2-1,.,TRBV6-1,CASSEAWDTSYNEQFF,TGTGCCAGCAGTGAAGCGTGGGACACCTCCTACAATGAGCAGTTCTTC
once,TRBJ2-1,.,TRBV4-2,CASSQELARANEQFF,TGTGCCAGCAGCCAAGAATTAGCCAGAGCCAATGAGCAGTTCTTC
once,TRBJ2-2,.,TRBV5-1,CASSPDTGNTGELFF,TGCGCCAGCAGCCCAGATACAGGAAACACCGGGGAGCTGTTTTTT
.,TRBJ2-3,.,TRBV5-1,CASKSRGSTDTQYF,TGCGCCAGCAAATCGAGGGGGAGCACAGATACGCAGTATTTT
.,TRBJ1-4,TRBD1,TRBV6-5,CASSYGQGVEKLFF,TGTGCCAGCAGTTACGGACAGGGTGTAGAAAAACTGTTTTTT
few,TRBJ2-2,.,TRBV5-1,CASSLESQSNTGELFF,TGCGCCAGCAGCTTGGAATCACAGTCGAACACCGGGGAGCTGTTTTTT
.,TRBJ1-5,TRBD1,TRBV28,CASSLGTGGHQPQHF,TGTGCCAGCAGTTTAGGGACAGGGGGTCATCAGCCCCAGCATTTT
once,TRBJ2-7,TRBD1,TRBV19,CASSIVGARGNEQYF,TGTGCCAGTAGTATAGTCGGTGCCAGGGGGAACGAGCAGTACTTC
.,TRBJ2-1,.,TRBV6-5,CASTNGNEQFF,TGTGCCAGCACTAACGGCAATGAGCAGTTCTTC
.,TRBJ1-2,.,TRBV28,CASSWKGINGYTF,TGTGCCAGCAGTTGGAAGGGTATCAATGGCTACACCTTC
.,TRBJ1-1,.,TRBV11-3,CASSLGGANTEAFF,TGTGCCAGCAGCTTGGGCGGGGCGAACACTGAAGCTTTCTTT
.,TRBJ2-4,TRBD1,TRBV2,CASSLQGEKNIQYF,TGTGCCAGCAGCTTACAGGGGGAGAAGAACATTCAGTACTTC
.,TRBJ1-5,.,TRBV5-1,CASSFWGDPDQPQHF,TGCGCCAGCAGCTTTTGGGGGGATCCGGATCAGCCCCAGCATTTT
.,TRBJ2-1,TRBD1,TRBV28,CASRPQETGGLDEQFF,TGTGCCAGCAGGCCACAGGAGACAGGGGGCTTGGATGAGCAGTTCTTC
.,TRBJ1-4,.,TRBV28,CASSPPGRIDEKLFF,TGTGCCAGCAGTCCCCCGGGGAGGATCGATGAAAAACTGTTTTTT
.,TRBJ2-2,TRBD2,TRBV18,CASSPGLGDTGELFF,TGTGCCAGCTCACCGGGACTAGGGGACACCGGGGAGCTGTTTTTT
.,TRBJ2-6,.,TRBV28,CASSPQNSGANVLTF,TGTGCCAGCAGTCCACAGAACTCTGGGGCCAACGTCCTGACTTTC
once,TRBJ2-7,TRBD1,TRBV30,CAWSGTGIYEQYF,TGTGCCTGGAGCGGGACAGGGATCTACGAGCAGTACTTC
.,TRBJ2-1,TRBD2,TRBV19,CASSVQGGPNEQFF,TGTGCCAGTAGTGTCCAGGGAGGGCCAAATGAGCAGTTCTTC
.,TRBJ1-2,.,TRBV28,CASSLGKTGFRGYTF,TGTGCCAGCAGCCTCGGTAAAACAGGGTTTAGGGGCTACACCTTC
.,TRBJ1-2,.,TRBV5-8,CASSPAVYGYTF,TGTGCCAGCAGCCCGGCAGTCTATGGCTACACCTTC
few,TRBJ2-3,.,TRBV7-2,CASSPGLPGGRDTQYF,TGTGCCAGCAGCCCGGGACTACCTGGGGGGCGGGATACGCAGTATTTT
.,TRBJ2-7,TRBD1,TRBV6-4,CASSERTGPPGQYF,TGTGCCAGCAGTGAAAGGACAGGTCCCCCGGGGCAGTACTTC
.,TRBJ1-2,TRBD1,TRBV5-1,CASEGDRGPPYGYTF,TGCGCCAGCGAGGGGGACAGGGGTCCTCCCTATGGCTACACCTTC
.,TRBJ2-7,TRBD1,TRBV7-8,CASQGVGYEQYF,TGTGCCAGCCAGGGGGTGGGGTACGAGCAGTACTTC
.,TRBJ1-6,TRBD1,TRBV2,CASSEPTGVGSPLHF,TGTGCCAGCAGTGAACCTACAGGGGTTGGTTCACCCCTCCACTTT
.,TRBJ2-5,.,TRBV28,CASRMGGLDGTQYF,TGTGCCAGCAGGATGGGTGGCCTGGATGGGACCCAGTACTTC
.,TRBJ2-6,.,TRBV5-1,CASSLRAGGSGTGANVLTF,TGCGCCAGCAGCTTGAGGGCGGGCGGGTCAGGAACTGGGGCCAACGTCCTGACTTTC